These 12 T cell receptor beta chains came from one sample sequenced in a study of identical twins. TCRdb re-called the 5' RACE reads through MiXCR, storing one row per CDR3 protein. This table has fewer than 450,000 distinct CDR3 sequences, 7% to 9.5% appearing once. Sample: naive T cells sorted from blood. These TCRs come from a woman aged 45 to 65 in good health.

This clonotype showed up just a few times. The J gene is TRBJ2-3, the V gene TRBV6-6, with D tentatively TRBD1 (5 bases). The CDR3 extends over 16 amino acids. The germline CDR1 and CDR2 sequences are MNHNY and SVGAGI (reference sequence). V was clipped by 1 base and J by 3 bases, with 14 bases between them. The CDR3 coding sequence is TGTGCCAGCAGTTACTACAAGGACAAAGAGACAGATACGCAGTATTTT. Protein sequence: CASSYYKDKETDTQYF.

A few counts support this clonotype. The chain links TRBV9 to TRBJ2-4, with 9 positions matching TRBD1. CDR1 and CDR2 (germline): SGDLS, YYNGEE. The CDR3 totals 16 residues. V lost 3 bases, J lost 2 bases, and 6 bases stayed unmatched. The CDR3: CASSETGGASKNIQYF. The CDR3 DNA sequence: TGTGCCAGCAGCGAAACAGGGGGCGCTTCCAAAAACATTCAGTACTTC.

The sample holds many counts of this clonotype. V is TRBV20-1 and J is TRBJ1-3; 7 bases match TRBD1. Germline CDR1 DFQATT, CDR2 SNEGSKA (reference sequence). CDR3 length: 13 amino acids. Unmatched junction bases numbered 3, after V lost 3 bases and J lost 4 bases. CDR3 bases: TGCAGTGCTAGGTCGACAGGGGGAAACACCATATATTTT. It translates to CSARSTGGNTIYF.

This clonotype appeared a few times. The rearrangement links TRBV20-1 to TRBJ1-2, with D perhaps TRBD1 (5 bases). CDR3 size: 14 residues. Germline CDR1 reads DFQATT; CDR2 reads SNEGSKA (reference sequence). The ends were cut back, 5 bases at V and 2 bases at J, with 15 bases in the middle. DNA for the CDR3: TGCAGTGCTGTAGACAGTCCTCGGAACTATGGCTACACCTTC. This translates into CSAVDSPRNYGYTF.

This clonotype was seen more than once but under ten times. CDR3 DNA sequence: TGTGCCACCAGTGATGATATGGACGGCCGCCCGGATACGCAGTATTTT. Translated, it gives CATSDDMDGRPDTQYF. The chain joins TRBV24-1 to TRBJ2-3; D is uncertain. The CDR3 is made up of 16 amino acids. V was trimmed by 3 bases and J by 6 bases, leaving 18 bases between them. Germline assignment: CDR1 KGHDR and CDR2 SFDVKD.

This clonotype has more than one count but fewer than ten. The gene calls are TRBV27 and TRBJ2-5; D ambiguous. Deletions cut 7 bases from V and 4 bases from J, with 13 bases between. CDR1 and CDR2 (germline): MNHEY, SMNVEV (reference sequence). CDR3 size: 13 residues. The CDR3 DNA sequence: TGTGCCAGCAAAAACCGACCGGGAGAGACCCAGTACTTC. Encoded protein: CASKNRPGETQYF.

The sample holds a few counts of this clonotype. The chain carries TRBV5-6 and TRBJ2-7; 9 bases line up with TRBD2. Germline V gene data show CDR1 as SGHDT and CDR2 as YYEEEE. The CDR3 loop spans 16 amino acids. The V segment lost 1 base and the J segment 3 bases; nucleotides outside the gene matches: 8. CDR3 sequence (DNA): TGTGCCAGCAGCTTGTCTACTAGCGGGTTAGGCTACGAGCAGTACTTC. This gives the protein CASSLSTSGLGYEQYF.

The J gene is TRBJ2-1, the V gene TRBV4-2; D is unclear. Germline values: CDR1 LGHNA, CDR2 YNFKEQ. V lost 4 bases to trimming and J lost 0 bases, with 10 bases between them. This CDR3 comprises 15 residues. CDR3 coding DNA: TGTGCCAGCAGCCGGGGTGGCGGCTCCTACAATGAGCAGTTCTTC. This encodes CASSRGGGSYNEQFF.

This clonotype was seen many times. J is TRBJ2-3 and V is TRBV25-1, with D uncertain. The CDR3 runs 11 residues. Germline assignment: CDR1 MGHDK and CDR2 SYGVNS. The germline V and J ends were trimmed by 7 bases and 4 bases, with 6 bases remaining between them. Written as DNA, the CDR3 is TGTGCCAGCACTTTCGCAGATACGCAGTATTTT. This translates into CASTFADTQYF. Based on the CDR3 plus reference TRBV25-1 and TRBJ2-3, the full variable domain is EADIYQTPRYLVIGTGKKITLECSQTMGHDKMYWYQQDPGMELHLIHYSYGVNSTEKGDLSSESTVSRIRTEHFPLTLESARPSHTSQYLCASTFADTQYFGPGTRLTVL.

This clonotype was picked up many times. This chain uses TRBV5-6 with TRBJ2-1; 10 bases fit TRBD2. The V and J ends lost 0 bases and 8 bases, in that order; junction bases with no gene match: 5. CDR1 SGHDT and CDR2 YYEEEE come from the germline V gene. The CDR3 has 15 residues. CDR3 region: CASSLELAGGHEQFF. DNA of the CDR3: TGTGCCAGCAGCTTGGAGTTAGCGGGAGGTCATGAGCAGTTCTTC.

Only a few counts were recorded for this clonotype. The CDR3 coding sequence is TGTGCCAGCAGCGGAGGGATCGTAGATACGCAGTATTTT. Translating gives CASSGGIVDTQYF. The chain joins TRBV14 to TRBJ2-3, with D possibly matching TRBD2 (6 bases). Germline values: CDR1 SGHDN, CDR2 FVKESK. V was pared by 5 bases and J by 5 bases, with 11 bases between. CDR3 size: 13 residues.

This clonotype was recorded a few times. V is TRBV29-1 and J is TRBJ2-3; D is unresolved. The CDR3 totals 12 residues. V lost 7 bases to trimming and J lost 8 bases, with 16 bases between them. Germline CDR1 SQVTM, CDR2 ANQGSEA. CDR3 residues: CSGWVAGVTQYF. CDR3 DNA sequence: TGCAGCGGATGGGTAGCAGGAGTTACGCAGTATTTT.